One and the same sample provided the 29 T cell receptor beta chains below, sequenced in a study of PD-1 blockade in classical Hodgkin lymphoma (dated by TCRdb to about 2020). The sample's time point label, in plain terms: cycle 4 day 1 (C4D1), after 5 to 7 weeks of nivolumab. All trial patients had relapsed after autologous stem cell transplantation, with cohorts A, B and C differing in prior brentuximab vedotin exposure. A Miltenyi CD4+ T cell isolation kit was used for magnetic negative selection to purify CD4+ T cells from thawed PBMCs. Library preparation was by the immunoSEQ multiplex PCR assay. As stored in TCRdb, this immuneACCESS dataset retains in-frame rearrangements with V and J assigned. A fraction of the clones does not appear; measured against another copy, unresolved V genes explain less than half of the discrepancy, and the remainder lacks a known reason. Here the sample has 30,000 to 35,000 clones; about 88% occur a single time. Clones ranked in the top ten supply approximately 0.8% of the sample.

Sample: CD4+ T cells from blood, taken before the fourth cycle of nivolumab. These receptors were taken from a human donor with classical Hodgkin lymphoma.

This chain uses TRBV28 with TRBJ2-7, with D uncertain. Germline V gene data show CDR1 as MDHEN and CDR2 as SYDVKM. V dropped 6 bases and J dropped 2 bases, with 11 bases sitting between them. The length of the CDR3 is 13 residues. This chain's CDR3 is CASSSSAPYEQYF. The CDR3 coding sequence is TGTGCCAGCAGCTCTTCAGCCCCCTACGAGCAGTACTTC.

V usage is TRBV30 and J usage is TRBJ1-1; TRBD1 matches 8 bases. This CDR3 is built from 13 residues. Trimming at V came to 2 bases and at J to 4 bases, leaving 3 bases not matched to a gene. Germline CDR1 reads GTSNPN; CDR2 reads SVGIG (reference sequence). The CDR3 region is CAWSRDRGTEAFF. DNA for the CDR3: TGTGCCTGGAGTCGAGACAGGGGCACTGAAGCTTTCTTT.

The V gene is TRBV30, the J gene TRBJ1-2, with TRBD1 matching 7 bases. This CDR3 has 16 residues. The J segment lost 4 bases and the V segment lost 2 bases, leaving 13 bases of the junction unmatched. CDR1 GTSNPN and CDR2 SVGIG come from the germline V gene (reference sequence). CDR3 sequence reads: CAWSRDRRNQVYGYTF. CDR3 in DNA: TGTGCCTGGAGTAGGGACAGACGAAACCAAGTCTATGGCTACACCTTC.

The CDR3 sequence is CASSAGGGRAGELFF. The CDR3 bases are TGTGCCAGCAGCGCCGGGGGGGGGCGCGCCGGGGAGCTGTTTTTT. The chain has TRBV9 and TRBJ2-2, with 8 positions matching TRBD2. Germline CDR1 SGDLS, CDR2 YYNGEE. The CDR3 is made up of 15 amino acids. V gave up 3 bases and J gave up 6 bases; unmatched junction bases: 7.

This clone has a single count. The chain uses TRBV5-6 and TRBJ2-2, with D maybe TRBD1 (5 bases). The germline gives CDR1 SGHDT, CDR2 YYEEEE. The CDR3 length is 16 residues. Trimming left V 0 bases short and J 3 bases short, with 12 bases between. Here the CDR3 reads CASSLAWGSHTGELFF. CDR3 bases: TGTGCCAGCAGCTTGGCCTGGGGCAGTCACACCGGGGAGCTGTTTTTT.

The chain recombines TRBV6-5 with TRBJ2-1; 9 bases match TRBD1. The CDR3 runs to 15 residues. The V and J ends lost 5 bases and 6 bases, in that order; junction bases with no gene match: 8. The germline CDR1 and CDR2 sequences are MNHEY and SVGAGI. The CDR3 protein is CASSRGTGPFNEQFF. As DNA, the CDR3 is TGTGCCAGCAGTAGGGGGACAGGGCCCTTCAATGAGCAGTTCTTC.

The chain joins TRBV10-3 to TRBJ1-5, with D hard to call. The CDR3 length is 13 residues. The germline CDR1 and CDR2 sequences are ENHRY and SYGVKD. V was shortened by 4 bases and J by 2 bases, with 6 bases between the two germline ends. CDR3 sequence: CAISGVGNQPQHF. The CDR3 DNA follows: TGTGCCATCAGTGGTGTCGGCAATCAGCCCCAGCATTTT.

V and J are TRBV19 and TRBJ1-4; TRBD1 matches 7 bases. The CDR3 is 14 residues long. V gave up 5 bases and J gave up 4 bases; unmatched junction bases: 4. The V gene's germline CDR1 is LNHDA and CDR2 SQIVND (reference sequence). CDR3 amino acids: CASSWTGDNEKLFF. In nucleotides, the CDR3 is TGTGCCAGTAGTTGGACAGGCGATAATGAAAAACTGTTTTTT.

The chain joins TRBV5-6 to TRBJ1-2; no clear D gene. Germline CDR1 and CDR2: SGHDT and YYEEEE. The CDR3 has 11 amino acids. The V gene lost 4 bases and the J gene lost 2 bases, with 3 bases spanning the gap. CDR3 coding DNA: TGTGCCAGCAGCACCAACTATGGCTACACCTTC. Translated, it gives CASSTNYGYTF.

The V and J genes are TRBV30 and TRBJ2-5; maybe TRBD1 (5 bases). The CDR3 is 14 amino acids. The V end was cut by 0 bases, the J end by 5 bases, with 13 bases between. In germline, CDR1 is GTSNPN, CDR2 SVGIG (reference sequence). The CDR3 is CAWSVIQGTETQYF. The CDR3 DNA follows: TGTGCCTGGAGTGTAATCCAGGGAACGGAGACCCAGTACTTC.

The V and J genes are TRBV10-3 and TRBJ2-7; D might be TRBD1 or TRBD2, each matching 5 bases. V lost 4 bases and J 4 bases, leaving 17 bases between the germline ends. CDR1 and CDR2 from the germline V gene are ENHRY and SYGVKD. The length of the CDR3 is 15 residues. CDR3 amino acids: CAISVPRDLRYEQYF. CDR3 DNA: TGTGCCATCAGTGTGCCCCGGGACCTCCGATACGAGCAGTACTTC.

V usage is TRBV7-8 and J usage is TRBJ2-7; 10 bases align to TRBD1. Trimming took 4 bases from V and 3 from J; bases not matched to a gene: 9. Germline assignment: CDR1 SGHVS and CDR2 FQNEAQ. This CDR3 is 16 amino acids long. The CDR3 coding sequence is TGTGCCAGCAGCTCCCGTCGGGACAGGGGTTTCTACGAGCAGTACTTC. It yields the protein CASSSRRDRGFYEQYF.

As DNA, the CDR3 is TGTGCCAGCAGCTTAGACGTAGGGGGAAGGCAGTACTTC. It encodes CASSLDVGGRQYF. The chain employs TRBV7-6 and TRBJ2-7, with D maybe TRBD1 (6 bases). The CDR3 totals 13 residues. Germline V gene sequence: CDR1 SGHVS, CDR2 FNYEAQ. V lost 1 base to trimming and J lost 9 bases, with 13 bases between them.

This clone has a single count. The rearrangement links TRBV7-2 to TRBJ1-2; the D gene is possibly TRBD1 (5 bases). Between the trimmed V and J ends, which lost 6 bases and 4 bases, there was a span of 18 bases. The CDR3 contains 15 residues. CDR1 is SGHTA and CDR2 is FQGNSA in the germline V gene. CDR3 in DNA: TGTGCCAGCAGTTCCCGGTGGAGGGGCAGCTATGGCTACACCTTC. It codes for CASSSRWRGSYGYTF.

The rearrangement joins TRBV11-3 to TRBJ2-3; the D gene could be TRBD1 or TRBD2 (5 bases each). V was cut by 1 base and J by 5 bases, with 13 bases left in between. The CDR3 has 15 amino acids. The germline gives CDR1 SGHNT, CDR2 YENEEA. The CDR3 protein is CASSLGPGRIDTQYF. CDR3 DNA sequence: TGTGCCAGCAGCTTAGGACCGGGACGGATAGATACGCAGTATTTT.

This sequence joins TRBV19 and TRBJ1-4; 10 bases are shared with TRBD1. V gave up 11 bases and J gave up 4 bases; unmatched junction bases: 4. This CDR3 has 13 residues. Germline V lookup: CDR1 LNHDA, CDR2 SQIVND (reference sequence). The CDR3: CASRDRGNEKLFF. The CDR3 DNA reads TGTGCCTCCCGGGACAGGGGTAATGAAAAACTGTTTTTT.

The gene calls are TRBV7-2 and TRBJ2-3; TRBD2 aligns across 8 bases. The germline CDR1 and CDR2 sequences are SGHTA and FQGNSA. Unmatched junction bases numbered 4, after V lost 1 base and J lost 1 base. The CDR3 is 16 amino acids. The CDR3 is CASSLVGRGGTDTQYF. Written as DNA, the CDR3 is TGTGCCAGCAGCTTAGTAGGGCGGGGGGGCACAGATACGCAGTATTTT. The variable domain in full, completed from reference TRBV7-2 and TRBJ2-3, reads GAGVSQSPSNKVTEKGKDVELRCDPISGHTALYWYRQSLGQGLEFLIYFQGNSAPDKSGLPSDRFSAERTGGSVSTLTIQRTQQEDSAVYLCASSLVGRGGTDTQYFGPGTRLTVL.

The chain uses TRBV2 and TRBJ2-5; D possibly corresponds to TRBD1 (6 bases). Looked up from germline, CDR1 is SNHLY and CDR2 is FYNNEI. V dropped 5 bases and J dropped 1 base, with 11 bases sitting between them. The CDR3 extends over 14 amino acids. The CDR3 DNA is TGTGCCAGCAGTATGGACAGACTCCAAGAGACCCAGTACTTC. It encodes CASSMDRLQETQYF.

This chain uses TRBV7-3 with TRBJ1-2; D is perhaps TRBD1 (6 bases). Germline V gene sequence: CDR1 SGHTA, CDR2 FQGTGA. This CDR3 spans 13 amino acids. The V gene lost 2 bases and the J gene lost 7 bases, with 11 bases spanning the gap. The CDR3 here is CASSLVQGGGYTF. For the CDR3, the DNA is TGTGCCAGCAGCTTAGTACAGGGAGGTGGCTACACCTTC.

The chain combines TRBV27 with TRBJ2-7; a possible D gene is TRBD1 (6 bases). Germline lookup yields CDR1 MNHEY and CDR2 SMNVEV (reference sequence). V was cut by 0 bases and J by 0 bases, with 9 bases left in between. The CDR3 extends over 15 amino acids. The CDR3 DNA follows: TGTGCCAGCAGTTTATCGGGGGCCCCCTCCTACGAGCAGTACTTC. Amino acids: CASSLSGAPSYEQYF.

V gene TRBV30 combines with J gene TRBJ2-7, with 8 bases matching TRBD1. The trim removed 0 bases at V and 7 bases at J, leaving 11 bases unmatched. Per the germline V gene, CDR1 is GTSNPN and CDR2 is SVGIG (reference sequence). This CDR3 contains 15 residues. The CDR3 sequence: CAWSVWDRIGVEQYF. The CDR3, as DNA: TGTGCCTGGAGTGTGTGGGACAGGATCGGGGTGGAGCAGTACTTC.

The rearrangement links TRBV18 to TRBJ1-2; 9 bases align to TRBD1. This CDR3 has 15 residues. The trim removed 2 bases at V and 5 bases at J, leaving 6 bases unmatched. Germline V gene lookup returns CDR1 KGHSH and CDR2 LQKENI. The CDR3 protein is CASSPVGDRVYGYTF. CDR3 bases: TGTGCCAGCTCACCAGTCGGGGACAGGGTTTATGGCTACACCTTC.

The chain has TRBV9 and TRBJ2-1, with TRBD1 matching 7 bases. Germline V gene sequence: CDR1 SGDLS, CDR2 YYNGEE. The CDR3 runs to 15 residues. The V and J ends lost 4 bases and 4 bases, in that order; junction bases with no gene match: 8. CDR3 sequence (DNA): TGTGCCAGCAGCAGGCAGGGGGACAGTTACAATGAGCAGTTCTTC. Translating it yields CASSRQGDSYNEQFF.

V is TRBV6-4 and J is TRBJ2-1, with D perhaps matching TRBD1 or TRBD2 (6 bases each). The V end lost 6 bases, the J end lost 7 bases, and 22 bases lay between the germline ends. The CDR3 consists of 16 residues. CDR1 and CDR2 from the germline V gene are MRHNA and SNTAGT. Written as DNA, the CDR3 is TGTGCCAGCAGCTCCGGGTCGGGGGCTGTTACAAATGAGCAGTTCTTC. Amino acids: CASSSGSGAVTNEQFF.

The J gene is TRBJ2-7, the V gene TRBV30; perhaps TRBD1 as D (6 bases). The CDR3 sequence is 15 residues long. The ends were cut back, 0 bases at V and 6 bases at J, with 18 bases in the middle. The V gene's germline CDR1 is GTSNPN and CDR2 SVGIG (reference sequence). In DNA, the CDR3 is TGTGCCTGGAGTGTAGGAGGCAGGGGATCACTCGAGCAGTACTTC. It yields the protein CAWSVGGRGSLEQYF.

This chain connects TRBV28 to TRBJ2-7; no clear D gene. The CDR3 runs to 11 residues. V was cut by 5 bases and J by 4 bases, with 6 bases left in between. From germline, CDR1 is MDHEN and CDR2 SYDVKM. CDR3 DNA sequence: TGTGCCAGCAGTCTTAAATACGAGCAGTACTTC. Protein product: CASSLKYEQYF.

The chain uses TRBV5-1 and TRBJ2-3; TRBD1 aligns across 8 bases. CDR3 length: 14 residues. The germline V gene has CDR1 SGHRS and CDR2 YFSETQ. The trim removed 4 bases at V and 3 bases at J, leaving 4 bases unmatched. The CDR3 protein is CASSTRQGTDTQYF. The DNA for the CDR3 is TGCGCCAGCAGCACCCGACAGGGGACAGATACGCAGTATTTT.

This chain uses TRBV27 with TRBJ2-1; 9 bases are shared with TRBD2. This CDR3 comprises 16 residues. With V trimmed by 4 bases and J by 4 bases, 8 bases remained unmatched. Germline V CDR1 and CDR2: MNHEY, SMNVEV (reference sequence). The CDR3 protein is CASSYRASGAYNEQFF. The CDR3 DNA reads TGTGCCAGCAGTTATAGGGCTAGCGGGGCTTACAATGAGCAGTTCTTC.

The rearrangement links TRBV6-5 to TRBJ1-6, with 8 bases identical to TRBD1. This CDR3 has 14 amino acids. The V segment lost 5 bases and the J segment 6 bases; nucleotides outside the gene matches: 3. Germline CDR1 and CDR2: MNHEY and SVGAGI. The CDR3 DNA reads TGTGCCAGCAGTCGGACAGGGTTTAATTCACCCCTCCACTTT. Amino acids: CASSRTGFNSPLHF.